This T cell receptor (beta chain) was profiled in a study of blood T cells in healthy people across ages. A J-beta primer mix and a sample-barcoded 5' primer were used in a second PCR of about 6 to 12 cycles. A single record per CDR3 protein comes from TCRdb applying MiXCR to the 5' RACE reads. Altogether roughly 1.9 million distinct CDR3 sequences are present, approximately 39% being singletons, with the ten largest covering roughly 23%. This clonotype was seen only a few times. Per the germline V gene, CDR1 is MNHEY and CDR2 is SVGEGT. The CDR3 runs to 17 residues. V gave up 4 bases and J gave up 5 bases; unmatched junction bases: 11.

Sequencing was performed on blood. The receptor was derived from a human donor in good health. The chain is built from TRBV6-2 or TRBV6-3 and TRBJ2-1; 10 nucleotides agree with TRBD2. The DNA for the CDR3 is TGTGCCAGCAGTTTCCGAATTAGCGGGGGGCTTAACAATGAGCAGTTCTTC. This sequence encodes CASSFRISGGLNNEQFF.